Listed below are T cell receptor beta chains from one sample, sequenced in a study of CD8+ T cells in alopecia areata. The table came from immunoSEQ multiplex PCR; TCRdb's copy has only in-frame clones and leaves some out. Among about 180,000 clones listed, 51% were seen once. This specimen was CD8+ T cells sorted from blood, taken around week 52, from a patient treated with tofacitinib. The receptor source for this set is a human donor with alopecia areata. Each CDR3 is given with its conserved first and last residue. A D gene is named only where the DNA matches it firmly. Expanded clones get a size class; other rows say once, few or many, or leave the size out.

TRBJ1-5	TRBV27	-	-	CASRPGGSNQPQHF	TGTGCCAGCAGGCCAGGAGGAAGTAATCAGCCCCAGCATTTT
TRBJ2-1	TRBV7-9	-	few	CASSLVGGSTNNEQFF	TGTGCCAGCAGCTTAGTAGGTGGGAGCACTAACAATGAGCAGTTCTTC
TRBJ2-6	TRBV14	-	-	CASSQAGRFWVSGANVLTF	TGTGCCAGCAGCCAAGCCGGGCGATTTTGGGTCTCTGGGGCCAACGTCCTGACTTTC
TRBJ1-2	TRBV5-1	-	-	CASSPDSWGYTF	TGCGCCAGCAGCCCGGACAGTTGGGGCTACACCTTC
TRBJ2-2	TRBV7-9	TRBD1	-	CASSLYAVDRVYTGELFF	TGTGCCAGCAGCTTATATGCGGTAGACAGGGTGTACACCGGGGAGCTGTTTTTT
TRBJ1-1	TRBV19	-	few	CASSSQGAHTEAFF	TGTGCCAGTAGTTCCCAGGGTGCGCACACTGAAGCTTTCTTT
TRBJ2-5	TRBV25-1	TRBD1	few	CATKDRGETQYF	TGTGCCACCAAGGACAGGGGAGAGACCCAGTACTTC
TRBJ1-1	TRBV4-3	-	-	CASSQGRGNTEAFF	TGCGCCAGCAGCCAAGGCCGGGGGAACACTGAAGCTTTCTTT
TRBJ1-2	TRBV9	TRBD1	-	CASSPGTGVGYGYTF	TGTGCCAGCAGCCCTGGGACAGGGGTGGGGTATGGCTACACCTTC
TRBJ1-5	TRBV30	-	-	CAWSGRMRGDQPQHF	TGTGCCTGGAGTGGCAGGATGAGAGGGGATCAGCCCCAGCATTTT
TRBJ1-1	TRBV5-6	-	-	CASSSFTEGTEAFF	TGTGCCAGCAGCTCCTTCACGGAGGGCACTGAAGCTTTCTTT